The 16 T cell receptor beta chains in this list originate from one sample, sequenced in a study of Ad26.COV2.S vaccination and SARS-CoV-2 variants. Profiled with immunoSEQ multiplex PCR; TCRdb holds only in-frame clones, not every one. The sample contains about 94,000 clones, approximately 86% of which appear only once. Here the sequenced sample was peripheral blood, taken after recovery from COVID-19. Receptor source: a human donor who had recovered from COVID-19.

This chain connects TRBV14 to TRBJ2-7; D unclear. The V gene lost 3 bases and the J gene lost 3 bases, with 3 bases spanning the gap. The CDR3 is 11 amino acids. The V gene's germline CDR1 is SGHDN and CDR2 FVKESK. CDR3 nucleotide sequence: TGTGCCAGCAGCCAGTTCTACGAGCAGTACTTC. It specifies CASSQFYEQYF.

The V gene is TRBV4-3, the J gene TRBJ1-5; 9 bases are shared with TRBD1. This CDR3 is 18 amino acids long. Germline trimming cut 6 bases from V and 0 bases from J; bases unmatched to any gene: 12. The germline V gene encodes CDR1 LGHNA and CDR2 YSLEER. The CDR3 loop reads CASRPHYRGLNSNQPQHF. The DNA for the CDR3 is TGCGCCAGCAGACCCCATTACAGGGGGCTGAATAGCAATCAGCCCCAGCATTTT.

The chain links TRBV4-1 to TRBJ2-2; 9 nucleotides align to TRBD2. Trimming cost V 0 bases and J 1 base; bases outside gene matches: 6. The CDR3 totals 18 residues. Germline assignment: CDR1 MGHRA and CDR2 YSYEKL. This chain's CDR3 is CASSQDRSGRVNTGELFF. CDR3 coding DNA: TGCGCCAGCAGCCAAGATCGTAGCGGGAGAGTGAACACCGGGGAGCTGTTTTTT.

V gene TRBV5-1 combines with J gene TRBJ2-1; 9 bases fit TRBD1. The CDR3 has 16 amino acids. Germline lookup yields CDR1 SGHRS and CDR2 YFSETQ. Germline trimming cut 0 bases from V and 5 bases from J; bases unmatched to any gene: 6. The CDR3 here is CASSLVQGQGDNEQFF. The DNA for the CDR3 is TGCGCCAGCAGCTTGGTCCAGGGACAGGGTGACAATGAGCAGTTCTTC.

This chain links TRBV12-3 or TRBV12-4 with TRBJ1-2; D unresolved. This CDR3 region has 13 residues. Trimming shortened V by 6 bases and J by 6 bases, and 14 bases separated the two germline ends. CDR3 coding DNA: TGTGCCAGCAGCCCGATTAGACTCAATGGCTACACCTTC. As protein: CASSPIRLNGYTF.

This chain connects TRBV2 to TRBJ2-1; 12 positions agree with TRBD1. CDR3 size: 15 residues. With V trimmed by 4 bases and J by 9 bases, 7 bases remained unmatched. Germline V gene data show CDR1 as SNHLY and CDR2 as FYNNEI. CDR3 sequence reads: CASSGDRGLGSEQFF. The CDR3 nucleotides read TGTGCCAGCAGTGGGGACAGGGGGCTGGGGAGTGAGCAGTTCTTC.

CDR3 sequence: CASSSDTLGNGYTF. The DNA for the CDR3 is TGTGCCAGCAGCTCGGACACACTCGGGAATGGCTACACCTTC. The rearrangement uses TRBV7-3 and TRBJ1-2, with D perhaps TRBD1 (5 bases). Germline assignment: CDR1 SGHTA and CDR2 FQGTGA. This CDR3 contains 14 residues. Deletions cut 4 bases from V and 6 bases from J, with 15 bases between.

V gene TRBV27 combines with J gene TRBJ1-2; D remains unclear. CDR3 length: 13 amino acids. CDR1 is MNHEY, CDR2 SMNVEV, per germline (reference sequence). V dropped 6 bases and J dropped 7 bases, with 15 bases sitting between them. CDR3 coding DNA: TGTGCCAGCAGCCCCCGAGGCAGCGGTGGCTACACCTTC. As protein: CASSPRGSGGYTF.

The V gene is TRBV25-1, the J gene TRBJ1-6; D is possibly TRBD1 (6 bases). This CDR3 region has 14 residues. Germline V lookup: CDR1 MGHDK, CDR2 SYGVNS. Trimming removed 3 bases at V and 10 bases at J, with 13 bases between. In DNA form, the CDR3 reads TGTGCCAGCAGTGATTCAGGGGTCAGCTCACCCCTCCACTTT. It yields the protein CASSDSGVSSPLHF.

This clone occurred once. J is TRBJ1-5 and V is TRBV6-5, with D unresolved. V lost 5 bases and J 0 bases, leaving 8 bases between the germline ends. The germline V gene encodes CDR1 MNHEY and CDR2 SVGAGI. The CDR3 is 14 residues long. CDR3 DNA: TGTGCCAGCAGTCCAGTGGGTAGCAATCAGCCCCAGCATTTT. Translating gives CASSPVGSNQPQHF.

The rearrangement joins TRBV10-3 to TRBJ1-2; 9 bases are a match to TRBD1. CDR3 length equals 15 residues. V trimming: 0 bases; J trimming: 8 bases; junction bases outside the gene matches: 7. CDR1 and CDR2 (germline): ENHRY, SYGVKD. The CDR3 DNA reads as TGTGCCATCAGTGAGTCAAGAGACAGGGGGAGCGGCTACACCTTC. It yields the protein CAISESRDRGSGYTF.

This sequence joins TRBV28 and TRBJ1-4; no reliable D call. This CDR3 has 16 residues. CDR1 and CDR2 (germline): MDHEN, SYDVKM. Trimming took 6 bases from V and 4 from J, leaving 18 bases between them. The DNA of the CDR3 is TGTGCCAGCAGCATAAGTAGGGCTGGGGTTAATGAAAAACTGTTTTTT. Translating it yields CASSISRAGVNEKLFF. Full variable domain (outside the CDR3, taken from reference TRBV28 and TRBJ1-4): DVKVTQSSRYLVKRTGEKVFLECVQDMDHENMFWYRQDPGLGLRLIYFSYDVKMKEKGDIPEGYSVSREKKERFSLILESASTNQTSMYLCASSISRAGVNEKLFFGSGTQLSVL.

The rearrangement joins TRBV2 to TRBJ1-2, with 9 bases aligning to TRBD1. V was clipped by 11 bases and J by 3 bases; unmatched bases: 13. CDR3 length equals 15 residues. Germline-derived CDR1 and CDR2 are SNHLY and FYNNEI. The CDR3 region has the DNA TGTGCCGGCTCGGAACAGGGGGCAACGTACTATGGCTACACCTTC. Translated: CAGSEQGATYYGYTF.

V and J are TRBV10-3 and TRBJ2-1; D is perhaps TRBD2 (6 bases). V lost 11 bases and J lost 10, with 18 bases in between. Germline V lookup: CDR1 ENHRY, CDR2 SYGVKD. There are 12 residues in the CDR3. This chain's CDR3 is CALGGLAGEQFF. The CDR3 DNA sequence: TGTGCCCTCGGGGGACTCGCAGGAGAGCAGTTCTTC.

The chain links TRBV5-1 to TRBJ1-1; the D is unclear. Per the germline V gene, CDR1 is SGHRS and CDR2 is YFSETQ. The V gene lost 6 bases and the J gene lost 1 base, with 10 bases spanning the gap. The CDR3 sequence is 13 residues long. CDR3 sequence (DNA): TGCGCCAGCAATCGGAACTCGAACACTGAAGCTTTCTTT. Amino acid sequence: CASNRNSNTEAFF.

The chain has TRBV4-2 and TRBJ1-3, with TRBD1 matching over 7 bases. With V trimmed by 2 bases and J by 4 bases, 5 bases remained unmatched. The V gene's germline CDR1 is LGHNA and CDR2 YNFKEQ. This CDR3 is 15 amino acids long. This CDR3 is CASSQPRTGGNTIYF. The CDR3 nucleotides read TGTGCCAGCAGCCAACCGCGGACAGGAGGAAACACCATATATTTT.